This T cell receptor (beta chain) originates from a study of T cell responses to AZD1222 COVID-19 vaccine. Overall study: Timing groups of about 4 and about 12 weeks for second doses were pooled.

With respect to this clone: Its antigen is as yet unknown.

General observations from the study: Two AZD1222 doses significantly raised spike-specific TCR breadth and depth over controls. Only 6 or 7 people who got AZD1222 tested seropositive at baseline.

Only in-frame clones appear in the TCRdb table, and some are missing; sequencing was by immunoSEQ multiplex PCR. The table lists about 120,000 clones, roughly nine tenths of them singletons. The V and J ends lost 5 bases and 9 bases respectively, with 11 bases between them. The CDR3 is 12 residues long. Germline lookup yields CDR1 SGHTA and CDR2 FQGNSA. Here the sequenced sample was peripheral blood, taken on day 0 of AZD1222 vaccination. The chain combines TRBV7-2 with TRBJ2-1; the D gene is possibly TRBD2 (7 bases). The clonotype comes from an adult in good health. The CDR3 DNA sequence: TGTGCCAGCAGCAAGGGGGGGCGTGAGCAGTTCTTC. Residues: CASSKGGREQFF. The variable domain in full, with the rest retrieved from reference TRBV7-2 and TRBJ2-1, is GAGVSQSPSNKVTEKGKDVELRCDPISGHTALYWYRQSLGQGLEFLIYFQGNSAPDKSGLPSDRFSAERTGGSVSTLTIQRTQQEDSAVYLCASSKGGREQFFGPGTRLTVL.